This T cell receptor beta chain was captured in a study of CD8 T cells in Susac syndrome. The authors reverse transcribed roughly 0.5 to 1 ug RNA with random hexamers. TCRdb processed the immunoSEQ multiplex PCR reads anew with MiXCR; each CDR3 protein has one entry. The repertoire holds about 200,000 distinct CDR3 sequences, with 90% to 95% as singletons. CDR1 and CDR2 (germline): MGHRA, YSYEKL. V was cut by 1 base and J by 7 bases, with 7 bases left in between. This CDR3 spans 12 amino acids. The chain couples TRBV4-1 to TRBJ1-2; D gene ambiguous. The sequenced material came from CD4+ T cells from PBMCs. This clonotype originated in a human donor with multiple sclerosis. The DNA of the CDR3 is TGCGCCAGCAGCCAAGTGGACCGTGGCTACACCTTC. It is translated as CASSQVDRGYTF.